This passage covers 10 T cell receptor beta chains from one sample sequenced in a study of cytomegalovirus exposure and HLA in healthy donors. The PCR ran on 60 Vbeta and 13 Jbeta primers. Only in-frame clones appear in the TCRdb table, and some are missing; sequencing was by immunoSEQ multiplex PCR. The sample yields over 100,000 clones, about 74% seen once. Sequencing was carried out using PBMCs. These receptors all come from a man aged 30 to 45 in good health and CMV-seropositive.

This sequence joins TRBV5-4 and TRBJ1-1, with 10 positions matching TRBD1. CDR3 length: 17 residues. CDR1 is SGHNT, CDR2 YYREEE, per germline (reference sequence). V lost 3 bases, J lost 4 bases, and 12 bases stayed unmatched. CDR3 amino acids: CASSSLTGGDGGTEAFF. The CDR3 coding sequence is TGTGCCAGCAGCTCTCTGACAGGGGGCGATGGGGGCACTGAAGCTTTCTTT. The full variable domain, rest sourced from reference TRBV5-4 and TRBJ1-1, is ETGVTQSPTHLIKTRGQQVTLRCSSQSGHNTVSWYQQALGQGPQFIFQYYREEENGRGNFPPRFSGLQFPNYSSELNVNALELDDSALYLCASSSLTGGDGGTEAFFGQGTRLTVV.

The rearrangement joins TRBV28 to TRBJ1-1, with a possible D match to TRBD1 (5 bases). This CDR3 is built from 12 residues. Trimming stripped 5 bases from V and 7 bases from J, with 11 bases between. Germline loops: CDR1 MDHEN, CDR2 SYDVKM. For the CDR3, the DNA is TGTGCCAGCAGTCGCCTCAGGGATGAAGCTTTCTTT. Protein: CASSRLRDEAFF.

This sequence joins TRBV19 and TRBJ2-2; possible D gene TRBD1, 5 bases. This CDR3 comprises 14 residues. Germline CDR1 is LNHDA and CDR2 is SQIVND (reference sequence). V lost 3 bases to trimming and J lost 5 bases, with 10 bases between them. The CDR3 DNA sequence: TGTGCCAGTAGTATTTCGCCAGGGACCGGGGAGCTGTTTTTT. Translated, it gives CASSISPGTGELFF.

This clone was detected only once. Here the CDR3 reads CASSQGTIFSNTGELFF. The CDR3 DNA reads TGTGCCAGCAGCCAAGGGACAATATTTTCGAACACCGGGGAGCTGTTTTTT. This chain joins TRBV7-2 and TRBJ2-2; possible D gene TRBD1, 6 bases. The CDR3 is made up of 17 amino acids. V was shortened by 5 bases and J by 0 bases, with 16 bases between the two germline ends. Germline V lookup: CDR1 SGHTA, CDR2 FQGNSA.

This clone appeared once. The rearrangement links TRBV6-1 to TRBJ1-6; D gene ambiguous. The CDR3 extends over 13 amino acids. The V and J ends lost 0 bases and 9 bases respectively, with 6 bases between them. Germline CDR1 MNHNS, CDR2 SASEGT. The CDR3 region has the DNA TGTGCCAGCAGTGAAGCCCAGGTTTCACCCCTCCACTTT. Protein product: CASSEAQVSPLHF.

This clone was seen a few times. The genes are TRBV27 and TRBJ2-3; a possible D gene is TRBD2 (5 bases). V lost 2 bases and J 2 bases, leaving 11 bases between the germline ends. The CDR3 length is 15 residues. CDR1 MNHEY and CDR2 SMNVEV come from the germline V gene (reference sequence). In DNA form, the CDR3 reads TGTGCCAGCAGTTTAAGCGGTCGGACCACAGATACGCAGTATTTT. Its protein product is CASSLSGRTTDTQYF.

The rearrangement links TRBV19 to TRBJ2-6; D perhaps matches TRBD1 (7 bases). The V end was cut by 4 bases, the J end by 0 bases, with 13 bases between. The germline V gene encodes CDR1 LNHDA and CDR2 SQIVND (reference sequence). The CDR3 is 17 amino acids. This chain's CDR3 is CASSTGGPNSGANVLTF. The CDR3 nucleotides read TGTGCCAGTAGTACAGGGGGGCCTAACTCTGGGGCCAACGTCCTGACTTTC.

The chain joins TRBV7-2 to TRBJ2-3; a weak D match, TRBD2 (5 bases). Between the trimmed V and J ends, which lost 6 bases and 2 bases, there was a span of 15 bases. CDR3 length: 15 amino acids. The germline CDR1 and CDR2 sequences are SGHTA and FQGNSA. CDR3 sequence reads: CASSPDLPHTDTQYF. CDR3 nucleotides: TGTGCCAGCAGTCCGGACTTACCTCACACAGATACGCAGTATTTT.

The chain couples TRBV5-1 to TRBJ1-2; D ambiguous. The germline CDR1 and CDR2 sequences are SGHRS and YFSETQ. The CDR3 extends over 15 amino acids. The V and J ends lost 4 bases and 7 bases respectively, with 20 bases between them. CDR3 amino acids: CASSPATGSGGGYTF. The DNA for the CDR3 is TGCGCCAGCAGCCCGGCCACTGGGTCGGGTGGTGGCTACACCTTC.

V gene TRBV9 combines with J gene TRBJ1-1, with TRBD1 as a possible D gene (6 bases). Between the trimmed V and J ends, which lost 3 bases and 2 bases, there was a span of 14 bases. Germline CDR1 is SGDLS and CDR2 is YYNGEE. The CDR3 is 15 residues long. The CDR3 DNA sequence: TGTGCCAGCAGCGCCGGGGGGCAGGGAAACACTGAAGCTTTCTTT. Translated: CASSAGGQGNTEAFF.